Presented here are 12 T cell receptor beta chains from one specimen sequenced in a study of OX40 agonist ivuxolimab in advanced cancers. Clones were read by immunoSEQ multiplex PCR, and TCRdb kept only the in-frame ones, dropping some. The sample yields tens of thousands of clones, over 80% seen once. The material was CD4+ or CD8+ T cells sorted from blood, obtained in a trial of the OX40 agonist ivuxolimab. These receptors originate from an adult with an advanced solid tumor such as melanoma, head and neck, liver or kidney cancer.

CDR3 protein: CASSPRVVANVLTF. In nucleotides, the CDR3 is TGTGCCAGCAGCCCCCGAGTCGTGGCCAACGTCCTGACTTTC. The chain couples TRBV11-2 to TRBJ2-6; D is undetermined. Germline V CDR1 and CDR2: SGHAT, FQNNGV. Between the trimmed V and J ends, which lost 5 bases and 6 bases, there was a span of 11 bases. This CDR3 has 14 amino acids.

The rearrangement uses TRBV7-2 and TRBJ1-4; unclear D gene. The germline V gene encodes CDR1 SGHTA and CDR2 FQGNSA. CDR3 length: 15 amino acids. V lost 1 base, J lost 8 bases, and 14 bases lay in between. The CDR3 DNA is TGTGCCAGCAGCTTAGGCCGCGGGCCAGTAGAAAAACTGTTTTTT. It is translated as CASSLGRGPVEKLFF.

This clone was found once. V and J are TRBV7-2 and TRBJ1-1; tentatively, D is TRBD1 (6 bases). The ends were cut back, 3 bases at V and 6 bases at J, with 8 bases in the middle. The CDR3 length is 12 residues. The germline gives CDR1 SGHTA, CDR2 FQGNSA. Here the CDR3 DNA reads TGTGCCAGCAGCTTCGGGGGCCCTGAAGCTTTCTTT. Translating gives CASSFGGPEAFF.

This sequence joins TRBV4-1 and TRBJ2-5; 13 bases map to TRBD2. V lost 4 bases and J lost 3; bases outside the gene matches: 17. The germline gives CDR1 MGHRA, CDR2 YSYEKL. The CDR3 extends over 20 amino acids. The DNA of the CDR3 is TGCGCCAGCAGCCCATCCCTTACTAGCGGGAGGGCCTTGGAGGAAGAGACCCAGTACTTC. Translated: CASSPSLTSGRALEEETQYF.

This clone was recorded once. The chain is built from TRBV5-1 and TRBJ2-7, with 14 bases identical to TRBD2. The CDR3 is 16 amino acids. The germline CDR1 and CDR2 sequences are SGHRS and YFSETQ. The junction had 6 bases not matched to a gene; V was cut back by 4 bases and J by 3 bases. CDR3 in DNA: TGCGCCAGCAGCCCGGGGACTAGCGGGGGATACTACGAGCAGTACTTC. Its translation: CASSPGTSGGYYEQYF.

The chain uses TRBV7-6 and TRBJ2-1; 7 bases fit TRBD1. Germline trimming cut 0 bases from V and 4 bases from J; bases unmatched to any gene: 12. Germline V gene lookup returns CDR1 SGHVS and CDR2 FNYEAQ. This CDR3 region has 18 residues. This chain's CDR3 is CASSLALQRQGGYNEQFF. CDR3 nucleotide sequence: TGTGCCAGCAGCTTAGCGCTCCAGAGACAGGGTGGTTACAATGAGCAGTTCTTC.

The V gene is TRBV5-1, the J gene TRBJ2-2, with D unclear. Trimming shortened V by 4 bases and J by 4 bases, and 17 bases separated the two germline ends. Per germline, CDR1 SGHRS and CDR2 YFSETQ. This CDR3 has 16 residues. For the CDR3, the DNA is TGCGCCAGCAGCCCTATACCAAATTCCGGCACCGGGGAGCTGTTTTTT. Translated: CASSPIPNSGTGELFF.

The chain uses TRBV2 and TRBJ2-2, with D uncertain. This CDR3 spans 15 amino acids. V was shortened by 0 bases and J by 2 bases, with 7 bases between the two germline ends. The germline CDR1 and CDR2 sequences are SNHLY and FYNNEI. This chain's CDR3 is CASSEATKNTGELFF. The CDR3 DNA sequence: TGTGCCAGCAGTGAAGCAACGAAAAACACCGGGGAGCTGTTTTTT.

This chain links TRBV28 with TRBJ2-3; 10 bases match TRBD2. Germline V gene data show CDR1 as MDHEN and CDR2 as SYDVKM. J lost 4 bases, V lost 6 bases, and 13 bases had no gene match. The CDR3 sequence is 17 residues long. The CDR3 DNA reads as TGTGCCAGCAGGGGCCTCCGTGGAGCGGGAGGGCCAGATACGCAGTATTTT. It translates to CASRGLRGAGGPDTQYF.

This CDR3 reads CASSYERGYGYTF. CDR3 DNA: TGTGCCAGCAGTTACGAGAGGGGCTATGGCTACACCTTC. V and J are TRBV6-5 and TRBJ1-2; TRBD1 might be the D (5 bases). CDR3 length: 13 amino acids. V gave up 2 bases and J gave up 4 bases, with 8 bases separating them. Germline loops: CDR1 MNHEY, CDR2 SVGAGI.

The chain has TRBV9 and TRBJ2-2, with TRBD2 as a possible D gene (5 bases). V dropped 0 bases and J dropped 8 bases, with 14 bases sitting between them. Germline CDR1 reads SGDLS; CDR2 reads YYNGEE. The CDR3 contains 15 residues. The CDR3 protein is CASSVGVEVAGELFF. The DNA for the CDR3 is TGTGCCAGCAGCGTAGGAGTGGAGGTGGCAGGGGAGCTGTTTTTT.

CDR3 sequence: CSVGVFSREDEQFF. Written as DNA, the CDR3 is TGCAGCGTTGGGGTGTTTTCACGGGAAGATGAGCAGTTCTTC. This rearrangement joins TRBV29-1 to TRBJ2-1; weak D call: TRBD2 (5 bases). The V gene's germline CDR1 is SQVTM and CDR2 ANQGSEA. V gave up 4 bases and J gave up 8 bases, with 18 bases separating them. The CDR3 covers 14 residues.